The clone carrying this T cell receptor beta chain appeared a few times. Its antigen is undetermined. The CDR3 extends over 16 amino acids. The V gene's germline CDR1 is SEHNR and CDR2 FQNEAQ (reference sequence). Between the trimmed V and J ends, which lost 5 bases and 4 bases, there was a span of 18 bases. Molecular-barcoded quantitative 5'-RACE produced these TCR beta libraries. One entry per CDR3 protein, called by TCRdb with MiXCR from the 5' RACE reads. The sample records around 770,000 distinct CDR3 sequences, under 20% being singletons. The data stem from a study of CD8 T cells in ankylosing spondylitis. The study, taken as a whole, reports: Roughly 8 highly homologous variants formed a TCR beta motif that appeared characteristic of ankylosing spondylitis blood. Relatively rare in peripheral blood, disease-linked clones were also CD8+.

The sequence derives from a male donor with ankylosing spondylitis. The sample comprised blood, either unsorted or a sorted T cell fraction (not recorded which). The chain links TRBV7-9 to TRBJ2-1; weak D call: TRBD2 (5 bases). CDR3 amino acids: CASSPTDGSAYNEQFF. CDR3 nucleotide sequence: TGTGCCAGCAGCCCAACGGATGGTAGCGCATACAATGAGCAGTTCTTC.